This T cell receptor beta chain was captured by sequencing in a study of blood T cell repertoires in COVID-19. In the study overall: The study drew acute and convalescent COVID-19 samples from the United States, Italy and Spain. The cDNA or gDNA used as material had been derived from T cells, B-cell-depleted T cells, or PBMCs.

Losses at the gene ends were 4 bases for V and 5 bases for J; bases not matched to a gene: 8. The germline gives CDR1 SGHRS, CDR2 YFSETQ. The CDR3 has 17 residues. TCRdb keeps only in-frame clones here, not all; method: immunoSEQ multiplex PCR. Among 250,000 to 350,000 clones listed, 80% to 90% were seen once. This receptor was taken from a woman between 50 and 59 years old who had recovered from COVID-19. Input material: peripheral blood. This chain connects TRBV5-1 to TRBJ2-2; TRBD2 matches at 13 bases. The CDR3 protein is CASSREPGLAGTGELFF. In DNA, the CDR3 is TGCGCCAGCAGCCGGGAGCCGGGACTAGCGGGGACCGGGGAGCTGTTTTTT. The full variable domain, with the rest looked up from reference TRBV5-1 and TRBJ2-2, is KAGVTQTPRYLIKTRGQQVTLSCSPISGHRSVSWYQQTPGQGLQFLFEYFSETQRNKGNFPGRFSGRQFSNSRSEMNVSTLELGDSALYLCASSREPGLAGTGELFFGEGSRLTVL.